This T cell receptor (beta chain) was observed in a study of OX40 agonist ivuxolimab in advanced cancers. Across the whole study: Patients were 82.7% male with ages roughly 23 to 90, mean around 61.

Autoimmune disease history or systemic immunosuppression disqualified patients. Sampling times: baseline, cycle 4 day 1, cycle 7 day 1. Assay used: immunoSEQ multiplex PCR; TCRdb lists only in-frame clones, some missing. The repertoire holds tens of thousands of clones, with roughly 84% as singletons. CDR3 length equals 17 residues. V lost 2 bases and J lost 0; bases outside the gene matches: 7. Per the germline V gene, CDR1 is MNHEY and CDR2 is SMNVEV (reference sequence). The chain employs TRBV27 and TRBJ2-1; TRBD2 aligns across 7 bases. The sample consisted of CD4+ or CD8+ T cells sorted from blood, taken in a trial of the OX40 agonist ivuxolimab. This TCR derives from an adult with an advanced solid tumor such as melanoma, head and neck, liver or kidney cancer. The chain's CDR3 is CASSLEGGTGSYNEQFF. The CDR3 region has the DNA TGTGCCAGCAGTTTAGAGGGAGGGACTGGCTCCTACAATGAGCAGTTCTTC.